The T cell receptor beta chain under discussion was sequenced for a study of beta chain features in type 1 diabetes. General study findings and limits: Moderate yet significant TCRB CDR3 shortening was seen in Type 1 diabetes patients in all four CD4+ subsets. Comparison showed that naive, central memory and Treg TCRB repertoires appeared more similar among patients than among healthy donors. Researchers could not determine here whether HLA type influences TCRB rearrangement.

A few counts support this clone. The antigen is not known. What was sequenced were expressed TCRB transcripts, since all of the isolated RNA had been reverse transcribed. Data came from immunoSEQ multiplex PCR; TCRdb stores just in-frame clones and leaves some out. The repertoire holds 300,000 to 350,000 clones, with around 9.3% as singletons. Deletions cut 3 bases from V and 0 bases from J, with 5 bases between. Germline V gene sequence: CDR1 SQVTM, CDR2 ANQGSEA. CDR3 length: 12 amino acids. Material for sequencing was central memory CD4+ T cells from blood. The receptor's source is a young man with type 1 diabetes. This chain uses TRBV29-1 with TRBJ1-1, with D uncertain. In DNA form, the CDR3 reads TGCAGCGTTGATCTGATGAACACTGAAGCTTTCTTT. This gives the protein CSVDLMNTEAFF. The complete variable domain, with remaining parts taken from reference TRBV29-1 and TRBJ1-1, reads SAVISQKPSRDICQRGTSLTIQCQVDSQVTMMFWYRQQPGQSLTLIATANQGSEATYESGFVIDKFPISRPNLTFSTLTVSNMSPEDSSIYLCSVDLMNTEAFFGQGTRLTVV.